A single sample gave rise to the 30 T cell receptor beta chains below, sequenced in a study of OX40 agonist ivuxolimab in advanced cancers. This table comes from immunoSEQ multiplex PCR, and its TCRdb copy is limited to in-frame clones, with some not included. The table includes over 25,000 clones, 70% to 90% detected once. The input for sequencing was CD4+ or CD8+ T cells sorted from blood, taken in a trial of the OX40 agonist ivuxolimab. The receptors derive from an adult with an advanced solid tumor such as melanoma, head and neck, liver or kidney cancer.

This clone showed up just once. The chain has TRBV4-3 and TRBJ1-1; no firm D call. CDR1 LGHNA and CDR2 YSLEER come from the germline V gene. V lost 2 bases, J lost 4 bases, and 20 bases lay in between. The CDR3 loop spans 17 amino acids. CDR3 sequence reads: CASSQIAWTYFFTEAFF. The CDR3 coding sequence is TGCGCCAGCAGCCAAATAGCCTGGACTTATTTTTTCACTGAAGCTTTCTTT.

This rearrangement joins TRBV11-2 to TRBJ1-6; D gene ambiguous. The germline V and J ends were trimmed by 5 bases and 5 bases, with 19 bases remaining between them. Germline loops: CDR1 SGHAT, CDR2 FQNNGV. This CDR3 spans 17 amino acids. The CDR3, as DNA: TGTGCCAGCAGCCCCGCGACGGGCACCCCCGATAATTCACCCCTCCACTTT. Its protein is CASSPATGTPDNSPLHF.

The chain links TRBV27 to TRBJ1-1, with 7 bases lining up with TRBD1. In germline, CDR1 is MNHEY, CDR2 SMNVEV (reference sequence). After removal of 6 bases from V and 11 bases from J, the junction contained 6 bases not matched to a gene. CDR3 length: 11 amino acids. The CDR3 sequence: CASSRDRVAFF. The CDR3 nucleotides are TGTGCCAGCAGCAGAGACAGGGTCGCTTTCTTT.

V is TRBV4-1 and J is TRBJ1-5; D uncertain. With 1 base removed from V and 3 bases from J, the gap between germline ends came to 10 bases. The CDR3 has 15 amino acids. From germline, CDR1 is MGHRA and CDR2 YSYEKL. Here the CDR3 DNA reads TGCGCCAGCAGCCAAGGGTTGAGGCTCAATCAGCCCCAGCATTTT. Its translation: CASSQGLRLNQPQHF.

The rearrangement joins TRBV6-4 to TRBJ1-4; D is possibly TRBD1 (5 bases). V lost 2 bases to trimming and J lost 4 bases, with 17 bases between them. The germline V gene has CDR1 MRHNA and CDR2 SNTAGT. This CDR3 is built from 17 residues. The CDR3 loop is CASSDNVAVGVNEKLFF. The CDR3 nucleotides are TGTGCCAGCAGTGACAACGTGGCCGTAGGGGTTAATGAAAAACTGTTTTTT.

The chain has TRBV7-9 and TRBJ2-5; 7 bases match TRBD1. Germline V gene lookup returns CDR1 SEHNR and CDR2 FQNEAQ (reference sequence). V lost 4 bases to trimming and J lost 3 bases; unmatched junction nucleotides: 11. CDR3 length equals 16 residues. CDR3 amino acids: CASSYYGQAFEETQYF. CDR3 nucleotide sequence: TGTGCCAGCAGCTACTATGGACAGGCTTTCGAAGAGACCCAGTACTTC.

This chain connects TRBV4-3 to TRBJ2-7, with TRBD2 as a possible D gene (7 bases). The CDR3 has 15 residues. CDR1 is LGHNA, CDR2 YSLEER, per germline. V was cut by 1 base and J by 2 bases, with 12 bases left in between. CDR3 residues: CASSQGGGGAYEQYF. The CDR3 DNA sequence: TGCGCCAGCAGCCAAGGGGGAGGGGGGGCCTACGAGCAGTACTTC.

The V and J genes are TRBV9 and TRBJ1-3, with 7 bases identical to TRBD1. The CDR3 spans 15 residues. V gave up 3 bases and J gave up 0 bases; unmatched junction bases: 3. Germline assignment: CDR1 SGDLS and CDR2 YYNGEE. CDR3 region: CASSDQGDSGNTIYF. CDR3 nucleotides: TGTGCCAGCAGCGACCAGGGGGACTCTGGAAACACCATATATTTT.

This clone was recorded only once. The rearrangement uses TRBV27 and TRBJ1-6; 7 bases agree with TRBD1. The CDR3 is 17 residues long. Trimming took 5 bases from V and 8 from J; bases not matched to a gene: 15. The germline V gene encodes CDR1 MNHEY and CDR2 SMNVEV (reference sequence). CDR3 DNA sequence: TGTGCCAGCAGTCTCTTAATGGGGAAGGGGGCGGATTCACCCCTCCACTTT. This gives the protein CASSLLMGKGADSPLHF.

The genes are TRBV6-1 and TRBJ2-7; perhaps D is TRBD1 or TRBD2 (5 bases each). The germline CDR1 and CDR2 sequences are MNHNS and SASEGT. Trimming shortened V by 8 bases and J by 5 bases, and 19 bases separated the two germline ends. The CDR3 loop spans 14 amino acids. The CDR3: CASWGIREPNEQYF. CDR3 coding DNA: TGTGCCAGCTGGGGGATTCGGGAACCTAACGAGCAGTACTTC.

The V and J genes are TRBV5-1 and TRBJ2-7, with D tentatively TRBD1 (5 bases). The CDR3 loop spans 14 amino acids. Between the trimmed V and J ends, which lost 3 bases and 0 bases, there was a span of 10 bases. Per the germline V gene, CDR1 is SGHRS and CDR2 is YFSETQ. The CDR3 spells CASSWIDSSYEQYF. Here the CDR3 DNA reads TGCGCCAGCAGCTGGATTGACAGCTCCTACGAGCAGTACTTC. The whole variable domain, remainder taken from reference TRBV5-1 and TRBJ2-7, is KAGVTQTPRYLIKTRGQQVTLSCSPISGHRSVSWYQQTPGQGLQFLFEYFSETQRNKGNFPGRFSGRQFSNSRSEMNVSTLELGDSALYLCASSWIDSSYEQYFGPGTRLTVT.

J is TRBJ2-5 and V is TRBV9; no clear D. Germline V gives CDR1 SGDLS, CDR2 YYNGEE. With 4 bases removed from V and 4 bases from J, the gap between germline ends came to 11 bases. The CDR3 covers 13 residues. The CDR3 nucleotides are TGTGCCAGCAGCCCTAATCCCCGAGAGACCCAGTACTTC. Its translation is CASSPNPRETQYF.

The chain links TRBV7-3 to TRBJ2-5, with D perhaps TRBD1 (5 bases). Germline loops: CDR1 SGHTA, CDR2 FQGTGA. V lost 2 bases and J 2 bases, leaving 12 bases between the germline ends. The CDR3 sequence is 15 residues long. The CDR3, as DNA: TGTGCCAGCAGCTTATTCGCGGCAGGGCAAGAGACCCAGTACTTC. Its translation is CASSLFAAGQETQYF.

The chain couples TRBV27 to TRBJ1-5, with 7 nucleotides matching TRBD1. Germline-derived CDR1 and CDR2 are MNHEY and SMNVEV (reference sequence). The CDR3 extends over 15 amino acids. The J segment lost 2 bases and the V segment lost 2 bases, leaving 3 bases of the junction unmatched. Here the CDR3 reads CASSLQDRGNQPQHF. The CDR3 DNA is TGTGCCAGCAGTTTACAAGACAGGGGCAATCAGCCCCAGCATTTT.

Here the CDR3 reads CASSPQGGGYTF. DNA of the CDR3: TGTGCCAGCAGCCCCCAGGGAGGCGGCTACACCTTC. The gene calls are TRBV9 and TRBJ1-2; tentative D call: TRBD1 (5 bases). The CDR3 totals 12 residues. The germline CDR1 and CDR2 sequences are SGDLS and YYNGEE. Deletions cut 4 bases from V and 8 bases from J, with 12 bases between.

This clone came up once. The chain couples TRBV4-2 to TRBJ2-7; TRBD2 is a possible D gene (5 bases). The germline V gene has CDR1 LGHNA and CDR2 YNFKEQ. With 4 bases removed from V and 3 bases from J, the gap between germline ends came to 13 bases. This CDR3 has 14 residues. The CDR3 is CASSPHPGNYEQYF. CDR3 in DNA: TGTGCCAGCAGCCCCCATCCGGGGAACTACGAGCAGTACTTC.

The V gene is TRBV4-1, the J gene TRBJ2-7; 8 bases are a match to TRBD1. Germline loops: CDR1 MGHRA, CDR2 YSYEKL. V dropped 4 bases and J dropped 1; count of bases not matched to a gene: 3. This CDR3 has 14 residues. CDR3 region: CASSLGQESYEQYF. CDR3 nucleotide sequence: TGCGCCAGCAGCCTGGGACAGGAATCCTACGAGCAGTACTTC.

This clone was seen ten or more times. Other DNA sequences in this sample translate to the same CDR3. The V call is TRBV4-1, the J call TRBJ2-7; D gene ambiguous. The V and J ends lost 3 bases and 5 bases respectively, with 14 bases between them. Germline V gene lookup returns CDR1 MGHRA and CDR2 YSYEKL. The CDR3 has 14 amino acids. CDR3 protein: CASSHPTFGDEQYF. CDR3 coding DNA: TGCGCCAGCAGCCATCCTACCTTTGGGGACGAGCAGTACTTC.

The chain carries TRBV6-1 and TRBJ1-3, with D unclear. V gave up 6 bases and J gave up 0 bases, with 6 bases separating them. The germline CDR1 and CDR2 sequences are MNHNS and SASEGT. The CDR3 length is 13 residues. This chain's CDR3 is CASSRRSGNTIYF. CDR3 coding DNA: TGTGCCAGCAGCCGTCGCTCTGGAAACACCATATATTTT.

The chain has TRBV6-6 and TRBJ2-5; D is uncertain. The CDR3 is 14 amino acids. Between the trimmed V and J ends, which lost 3 bases and 5 bases, there was a span of 13 bases. CDR1 and CDR2 (germline): MNHNY, SVGAGI (reference sequence). The CDR3 sequence is CASSYRAVGETQYF. CDR3 coding DNA: TGTGCCAGCAGTTATCGGGCGGTGGGGGAGACCCAGTACTTC.

The chain joins TRBV7-2 to TRBJ2-5; TRBD2 might be the D (6 bases). The J call may be in error: the DNA end matches TRBJ2-7 better. Germline V gene data show CDR1 as SGHTA and CDR2 as FQGNSA. The CDR3 length is 15 residues. The CDR3: CASSLEAGSSYEQYF. The CDR3 DNA follows: TGTGCCAGCAGCTTAGAGGCGGGGAGCTCCTACGAGCAGTACTTC.

The chain is built from TRBV9 and TRBJ2-3; 10 bases agree with TRBD2. The V gene's germline CDR1 is SGDLS and CDR2 YYNGEE. With V trimmed by 0 bases and J by 3 bases, 10 bases remained unmatched. The CDR3 runs 18 residues. DNA of the CDR3: TGTGCCAGCAGCGTAGCACTAGCGGGGCCGTTAGCGACAGATACGCAGTATTTT. Its translation: CASSVALAGPLATDTQYF.

The chain is built from TRBV7-6 and TRBJ2-2; D may be TRBD1 or TRBD2 (5 bases each). The V end was cut by 0 bases, the J end by 6 bases, with 14 bases between. CDR1 and CDR2 from the germline V gene are SGHVS and FNYEAQ. This CDR3 has 16 amino acids. CDR3 region: CASSLALGTDPGELFF. As DNA, the CDR3 is TGTGCCAGCAGCTTAGCGCTAGGGACCGATCCCGGGGAGCTGTTTTTT.

The V call is TRBV4-3, the J call TRBJ2-3; D may correspond to TRBD1 or TRBD2 (5 bases each). Germline V gives CDR1 LGHNA, CDR2 YSLEER. The CDR3 has 14 residues. The V end lost 0 bases, the J end lost 3 bases, and 7 bases lay between the germline ends. CDR3 residues: CASSQDWGTDTQYF. DNA of the CDR3: TGCGCCAGCAGCCAAGATTGGGGGACAGATACGCAGTATTTT.

J is TRBJ2-7 and V is TRBV7-8; D call uncertain. With 3 bases removed from V and 3 bases from J, the gap between germline ends came to 9 bases. The length of the CDR3 is 13 residues. Germline V CDR1 and CDR2: SGHVS, FQNEAQ. CDR3 coding DNA: TGTGCCAGCAGCTTTACAGCAAACTACGAGCAGTACTTC. Residues: CASSFTANYEQYF.

The J gene is TRBJ1-2, the V gene TRBV9; TRBD1 agrees at 9 bases. Losses at the gene ends were 4 bases for V and 6 bases for J; bases not matched to a gene: 7. The CDR3 is 14 amino acids. Germline-derived CDR1 and CDR2 are SGDLS and YYNGEE. This CDR3 reads CASSIPTGGDGYTF. CDR3 DNA sequence: TGTGCCAGCAGCATCCCGACAGGGGGTGATGGCTACACCTTC.

The CDR3 spells CASSPFPGDETQYF. CDR3 DNA sequence: TGTGCCAGCAGCCCCTTCCCGGGGGATGAGACCCAGTACTTC. The rearrangement links TRBV7-3 to TRBJ2-5; D possibly corresponds to TRBD2 (6 bases). Trimming took off 5 bases at V and 5 bases at J, with 15 bases between the two ends. CDR1 and CDR2 from the germline V gene are SGHTA and FQGTGA. CDR3 length: 14 amino acids.

The rearrangement uses TRBV7-3 and TRBJ1-1; D possibly corresponds to TRBD1 (6 bases). Germline V gene sequence: CDR1 SGHTA, CDR2 FQGTGA. The CDR3 has 15 amino acids. Between the trimmed V and J ends, which lost 2 bases and 1 base, there was a span of 11 bases. CDR3 in DNA: TGTGCCAGCAGCTTACAGGGGCCAGCGAACACTGAAGCTTTCTTT. The encoded protein is CASSLQGPANTEAFF.

This chain uses TRBV9 with TRBJ1-5; possible D gene TRBD1, 5 bases. Looked up from germline, CDR1 is SGDLS and CDR2 is YYNGEE. The germline V and J ends were trimmed by 3 bases and 3 bases, with 19 bases remaining between them. This CDR3 spans 17 amino acids. The CDR3 spells CASSAGGGLGINQPQHF. The CDR3 coding sequence is TGTGCCAGCAGCGCTGGGGGAGGGTTAGGCATCAATCAGCCCCAGCATTTT.

The chain has TRBV5-1 and TRBJ1-1; TRBD1 might be the D (5 bases). V lost 4 bases, J lost 1 base, and 8 bases lay in between. Germline CDR1 reads SGHRS; CDR2 reads YFSETQ. The CDR3 is 13 amino acids. CDR3 in amino acids: CASSRGTNTEAFF. In DNA form, the CDR3 reads TGCGCCAGCAGCCGCGGGACGAACACTGAAGCTTTCTTT.